These 19 T cell receptor beta chains were all obtained from the same sample, sequenced in a study of cytomegalovirus exposure and HLA in healthy donors. PCR employed 60 Vbeta and 13 Jbeta primers. Using immunoSEQ multiplex PCR, the repertoire was profiled, and TCRdb retains in-frame clones only, with some absent. The data hold 200,000 to 300,000 clones, with about 81% observed a single time. Specimen: PBMCs. Receptors originate from a middle-aged woman in good health and CMV-seropositive.

The V call is TRBV10-3, the J call TRBJ2-7; D is unresolved. CDR3 length: 12 amino acids. Deletions cut 8 bases from V and 2 bases from J, with 10 bases between. Germline CDR1 ENHRY, CDR2 SYGVKD. The CDR3 DNA reads as TGTGCCATCGCTGACGGAGCCTACGAGCAGTACTTC. It translates to CAIADGAYEQYF.

This chain links TRBV7-2 with TRBJ1-1; D is unresolved. The CDR3 runs 12 residues. V lost 2 bases, J lost 5 bases, and 6 bases lay in between. The germline gives CDR1 SGHTA, CDR2 FQGNSA. CDR3 residues: CASSLTGTEAFF. CDR3 nucleotides: TGTGCCAGCAGCTTAACGGGGACTGAAGCTTTCTTT.

CDR3 in amino acids: CASSLVPQGRNTEAFF. DNA of the CDR3: TGCGCCAGCAGCTTGGTTCCGCAGGGCCGGAACACTGAAGCTTTCTTT. The chain combines TRBV5-1 with TRBJ1-1; D might be TRBD1 (5 bases). The V gene's germline CDR1 is SGHRS and CDR2 YFSETQ. The CDR3 length is 16 residues. The V gene lost 0 bases and the J gene lost 1 base, with 13 bases spanning the gap.

The chain recombines TRBV9 with TRBJ2-1; TRBD1 aligns across 7 bases. In germline, CDR1 is SGDLS, CDR2 YYNGEE. V shed 4 bases, J shed 8 bases, and the junction held 12 bases outside the gene matches. The CDR3 length is 15 residues. This chain's CDR3 is CASSSDRSRTHEQFF. CDR3 nucleotide sequence: TGTGCCAGCAGCTCGGACAGGAGCCGGACACATGAGCAGTTCTTC.

This clone was seen more than once but under ten times. The chain links TRBV29-1 to TRBJ1-5; tentative D call: TRBD1 (6 bases). CDR1 SQVTM and CDR2 ANQGSEA come from the germline V gene. Trimming shortened V by 7 bases and J by 6 bases, and 13 bases separated the two germline ends. CDR3 size: 12 residues. The CDR3 nucleotides read TGCAGCGGTGGGGGGGCCGGTCAGCCCCAGCATTTT. This sequence encodes CSGGGAGQPQHF.

V usage is TRBV7-8 and J usage is TRBJ2-2; TRBD2 matches at 12 bases. J lost 6 bases, V lost 3 bases, and 2 bases had no gene match. The CDR3 has 15 residues. Germline V lookup: CDR1 SGHVS, CDR2 FQNEAQ. Written as DNA, the CDR3 is TGTGCCAGCAGCTTCTCTAGCGGGAGGGCCGGGGAGCTGTTTTTT. Amino acids: CASSFSSGRAGELFF.

The genes are TRBV29-1 and TRBJ1-4; TRBD1 is a possible D gene (6 bases). Germline loops: CDR1 SQVTM, CDR2 ANQGSEA. Deletions cut 6 bases from V and 2 bases from J, with 13 bases between. The CDR3 runs to 14 residues. The CDR3 DNA follows: TGCAGCGTGGGGTTGACAGGCACTAATGAAAAACTGTTTTTT. Residues: CSVGLTGTNEKLFF.

The chain uses TRBV30 and TRBJ1-2; D perhaps matches TRBD1 (6 bases). Germline CDR1 GTSNPN, CDR2 SVGIG (reference sequence). Trimming cost V 2 bases and J 6 bases, with 19 bases left between them. CDR3 length: 15 amino acids. Here the CDR3 reads CAWSPPDRRDDGYTF. The CDR3 nucleotides read TGTGCCTGGAGTCCCCCGGACAGAAGAGACGATGGCTACACCTTC.

This chain uses TRBV6-1 with TRBJ2-7, with 10 bases matching TRBD2. With V trimmed by 1 base and J by 4 bases, 7 bases remained unmatched. The CDR3 has 16 amino acids. Per germline, CDR1 MNHNS and CDR2 SASEGT. The CDR3, as DNA: TGTGCCAGCAGTGAAGTCGGACTAGCGGCAATTTACGAGCAGTACTTC. Amino acids: CASSEVGLAAIYEQYF.

This clone has a single count. The chain has TRBV7-6 and TRBJ2-3; D gene unclear. Trimming took off 5 bases at V and 5 bases at J, with 11 bases between the two ends. The germline gives CDR1 SGHVS, CDR2 FNYEAQ. CDR3 length: 13 amino acids. The CDR3 DNA reads TGTGCCAGCAGCCCACTTGCTGTAGATACGCAGTATTTT. It specifies CASSPLAVDTQYF. The full variable domain, completed using reference TRBV7-6 and TRBJ2-3, is GAGVSQSPRYKVTKRGQDVALRCDPISGHVSLYWYRQALGQGPEFLTYFNYEAQQDKSGLPNDRFSAERPEGSISTLTIQRTEQRDSAMYRCASSPLAVDTQYFGPGTRLTVL.

The chain recombines TRBV7-2 with TRBJ2-7, with TRBD2 identical over 9 bases. Germline CDR1 is SGHTA and CDR2 is FQGNSA. J lost 0 bases, V lost 5 bases, and 5 bases had no gene match. CDR3 length: 15 residues. CDR3 coding DNA: TGTGCCAGCAGCCGGACTAGCGTAAACTCCTACGAGCAGTACTTC. This translates into CASSRTSVNSYEQYF.

The chain combines TRBV7-2 with TRBJ1-6; a possible D gene is TRBD1 (6 bases). Germline loops: CDR1 SGHTA, CDR2 FQGNSA. The CDR3 spans 17 residues. Deletions cut 5 bases from V and 0 bases from J, with 14 bases between. This CDR3 is CASSRDNPSSYNSPLHF. The CDR3 DNA follows: TGTGCCAGCAGCCGGGACAACCCGAGCTCCTATAATTCACCCCTCCACTTT.

V and J are TRBV7-9 and TRBJ2-3; D ambiguous. The V end lost 4 bases, the J end lost 4 bases, and 9 bases lay between the germline ends. This CDR3 comprises 13 residues. Germline V gene lookup returns CDR1 SEHNR and CDR2 FQNEAQ (reference sequence). CDR3 DNA: TGTGCCAGCAGCTACCCCAGGTCAGATACGCAGTATTTT. It encodes CASSYPRSDTQYF.

The chain links TRBV7-9 to TRBJ1-6; the D gene is possibly TRBD1 (6 bases). Trimming left V 5 bases short and J 9 bases short, with 20 bases between. Germline V gene lookup returns CDR1 SEHNR and CDR2 FQNEAQ (reference sequence). The CDR3 is 16 amino acids. CDR3 amino acids: CASSGGKDGLGSPLHF. For the CDR3, the DNA is TGTGCCAGCAGCGGGGGCAAGGACGGCTTGGGTTCACCCCTCCACTTT. The whole variable domain, filled in from reference TRBV7-9 and TRBJ1-6, reads DTGVSQNPRHKITKRGQNVTFRCDPISEHNRLYWYRQTLGQGPEFLTYFQNEAQLEKSRLLSDRFSAERPKGSFSTLEIQRTEQGDSAMYLCASSGGKDGLGSPLHFGNGTRLTVT.

This chain uses TRBV5-1 with TRBJ2-1; the D is unclear. CDR1 is SGHRS, CDR2 YFSETQ, per germline. The CDR3 is made up of 17 amino acids. Trimming took off 0 bases at V and 9 bases at J, with 22 bases between the two ends. The CDR3 loop is CASSLDPQARDEGEQFF. The DNA for the CDR3 is TGCGCCAGCAGCTTGGATCCCCAGGCCCGAGATGAAGGTGAGCAGTTCTTC.

The rearrangement links TRBV11-2 to TRBJ2-7; D unclear. Germline loops: CDR1 SGHAT, CDR2 FQNNGV. V was clipped by 2 bases and J by 6 bases, with 11 bases between them. The CDR3 totals 13 residues. The CDR3 DNA reads TGTGCCAGCAGCTTAAGTTGGCCCCGCGAGCAGTACTTC. It codes for CASSLSWPREQYF.

Remarks on this clone: The junction differs from germline at one of its ends, possibly a read error. V usage is TRBV7-9 and J usage is TRBJ1-3; 9 bases fit TRBD1. The CDR3 runs to 17 residues. CDR1 is SEHNR, CDR2 FQNEAQ, per germline (reference sequence). CDR3 bases: TGTTCCAGCAGCTTGGGGACAGGGCCAAATTCTGGAAACACCATATATTTT. Its translation: CSSSLGTGPNSGNTIYF.

The chain joins TRBV5-1 to TRBJ2-5; TRBD1 agrees at 7 bases. This CDR3 contains 14 residues. Germline CDR1 SGHRS, CDR2 YFSETQ. V lost 0 bases, J lost 5 bases, and 4 bases stayed unmatched. CDR3 coding DNA: TGCGCCAGCAGCTTGGGAGGGGGCGAGGAGACCCAGTACTTC. As protein: CASSLGGGEETQYF.

The chain links TRBV15 to TRBJ2-1; no clear D gene. The CDR3 length is 15 residues. Per the germline V gene, CDR1 is LNHNV and CDR2 is YYDKDF (reference sequence). V was clipped by 1 base and J by 2 bases, with 9 bases between them. CDR3 amino acids: CATSRGNSAYNEQFF. CDR3 DNA: TGTGCCACCAGCAGAGGTAATTCCGCCTACAATGAGCAGTTCTTC.